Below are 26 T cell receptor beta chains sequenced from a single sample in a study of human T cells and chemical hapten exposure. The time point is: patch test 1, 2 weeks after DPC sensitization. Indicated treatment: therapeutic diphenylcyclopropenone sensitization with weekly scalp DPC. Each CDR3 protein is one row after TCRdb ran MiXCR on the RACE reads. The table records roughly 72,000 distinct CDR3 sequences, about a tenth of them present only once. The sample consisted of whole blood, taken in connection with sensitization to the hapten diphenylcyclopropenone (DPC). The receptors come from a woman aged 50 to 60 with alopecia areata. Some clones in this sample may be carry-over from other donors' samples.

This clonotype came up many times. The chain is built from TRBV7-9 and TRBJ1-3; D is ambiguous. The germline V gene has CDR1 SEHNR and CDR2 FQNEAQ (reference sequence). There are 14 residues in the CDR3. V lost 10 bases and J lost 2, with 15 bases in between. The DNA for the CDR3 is TGTGCCACCCTATACGGGGAGGCTGGAAACACCATATATTTT. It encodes CATLYGEAGNTIYF.

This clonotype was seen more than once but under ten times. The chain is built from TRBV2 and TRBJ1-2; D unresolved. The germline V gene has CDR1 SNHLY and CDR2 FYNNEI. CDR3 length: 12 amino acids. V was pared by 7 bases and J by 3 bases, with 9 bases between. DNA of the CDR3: TGTGCCAGCAACCAAGAAGACTATGGCTACACCTTC. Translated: CASNQEDYGYTF.

This CDR3 is CASSLFGGEAFF. DNA for the CDR3: TGTGCCAGCAGTTTATTTGGGGGCGAAGCTTTCTTT. This rearrangement joins TRBV28 to TRBJ1-1; D is possibly TRBD1 (6 bases). With 1 base removed from V and 8 bases from J, the gap between germline ends came to 8 bases. This CDR3 spans 12 amino acids. Germline loops: CDR1 MDHEN, CDR2 SYDVKM.

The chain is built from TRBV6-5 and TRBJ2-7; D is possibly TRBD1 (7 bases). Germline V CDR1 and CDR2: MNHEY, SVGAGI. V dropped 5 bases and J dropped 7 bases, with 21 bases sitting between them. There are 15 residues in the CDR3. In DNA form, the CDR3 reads TGTGCCAGCAGTGCTCAGACAGGGCGGGGAAGGGAGCAGTACTTC. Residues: CASSAQTGRGREQYF.

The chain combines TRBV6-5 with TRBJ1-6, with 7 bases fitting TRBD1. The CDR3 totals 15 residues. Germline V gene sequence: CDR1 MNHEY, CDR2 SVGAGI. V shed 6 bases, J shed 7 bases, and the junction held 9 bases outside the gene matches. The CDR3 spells CASRPKGARNSPLHF. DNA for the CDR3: TGTGCCAGCAGACCCAAGGGGGCAAGGAATTCACCCCTCCACTTT.

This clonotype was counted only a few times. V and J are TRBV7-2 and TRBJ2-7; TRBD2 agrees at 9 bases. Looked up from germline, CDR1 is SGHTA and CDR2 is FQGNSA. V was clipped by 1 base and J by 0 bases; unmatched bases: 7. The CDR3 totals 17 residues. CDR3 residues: CASSLGQSGRPSYEQYF. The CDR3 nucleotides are TGTGCCAGCAGCTTAGGGCAAAGCGGGAGGCCCTCCTACGAGCAGTACTTC.

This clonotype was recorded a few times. The CDR3 coding sequence is TGTGCCAGCAGTCCCACGTCAGAGACCCAGTACTTC. Its protein product is CASSPTSETQYF. The V and J genes are TRBV6-6 and TRBJ2-5; no clear D gene. Deletions cut 5 bases from V and 4 bases from J, with 8 bases between. Germline CDR1 MNHNY, CDR2 SVGAGI (reference sequence). The CDR3 runs 12 residues.

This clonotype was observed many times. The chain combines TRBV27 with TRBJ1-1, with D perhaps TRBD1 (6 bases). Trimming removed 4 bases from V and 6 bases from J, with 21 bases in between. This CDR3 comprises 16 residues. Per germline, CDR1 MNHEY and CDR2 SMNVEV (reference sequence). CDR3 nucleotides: TGTGCCAGCAGTTCCCCCGTGGGGGGCGAAACTTCTGAAGCTTTCTTT. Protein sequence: CASSSPVGGETSEAFF.

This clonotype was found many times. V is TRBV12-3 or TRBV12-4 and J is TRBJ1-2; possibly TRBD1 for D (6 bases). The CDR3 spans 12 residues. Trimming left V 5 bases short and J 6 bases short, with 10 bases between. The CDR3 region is CASSRGPDGYTF. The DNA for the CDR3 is TGTGCCAGCAGTCGGGGGCCGGATGGCTACACCTTC.

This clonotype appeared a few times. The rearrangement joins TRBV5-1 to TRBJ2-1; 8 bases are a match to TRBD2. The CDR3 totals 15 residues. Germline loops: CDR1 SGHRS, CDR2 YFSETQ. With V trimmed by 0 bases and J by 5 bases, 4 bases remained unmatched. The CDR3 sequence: CASSLVVAGNNEQFF. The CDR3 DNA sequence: TGCGCCAGCAGCTTGGTAGTAGCGGGGAACAATGAGCAGTTCTTC.

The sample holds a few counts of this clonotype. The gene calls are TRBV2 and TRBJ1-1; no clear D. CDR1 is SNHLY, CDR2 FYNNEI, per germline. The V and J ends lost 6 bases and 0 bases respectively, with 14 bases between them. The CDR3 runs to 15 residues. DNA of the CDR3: TGTGCCAGCAGAGGGAGGGCTGGGATGAACACTGAAGCTTTCTTT. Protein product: CASRGRAGMNTEAFF.

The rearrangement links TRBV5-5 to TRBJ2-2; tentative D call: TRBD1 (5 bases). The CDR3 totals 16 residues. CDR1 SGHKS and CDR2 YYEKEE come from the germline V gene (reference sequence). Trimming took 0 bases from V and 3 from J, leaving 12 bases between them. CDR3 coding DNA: TGTGCCAGCAGCTTGGAGCTGGCAGGGCACACCGGGGAGCTGTTTTTT. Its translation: CASSLELAGHTGELFF.

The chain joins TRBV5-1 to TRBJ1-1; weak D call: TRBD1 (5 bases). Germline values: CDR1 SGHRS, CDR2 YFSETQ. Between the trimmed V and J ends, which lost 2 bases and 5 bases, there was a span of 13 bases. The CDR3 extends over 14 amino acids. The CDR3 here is CASSFRDLGTEAFF. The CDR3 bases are TGCGCCAGCAGCTTCCGGGACTTAGGGACTGAAGCTTTCTTT.

CDR3 DNA: TGTGCCAGCTCACCACGAGGGGAAGAGACCCAGTACTTC. This codes for CASSPRGEETQYF. The gene calls are TRBV18 and TRBJ2-5; tentatively, D is TRBD1 or TRBD2 (5 bases each). The ends were cut back, 1 base at V and 3 bases at J, with 6 bases in the middle. CDR1 KGHSH and CDR2 LQKENI come from the germline V gene. This CDR3 is built from 13 residues.

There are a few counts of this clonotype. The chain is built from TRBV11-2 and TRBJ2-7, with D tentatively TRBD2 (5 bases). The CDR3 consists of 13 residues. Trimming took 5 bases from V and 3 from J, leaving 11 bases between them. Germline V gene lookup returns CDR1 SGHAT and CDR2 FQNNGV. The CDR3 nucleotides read TGTGCCAGCAGCCGGCCCGGGATCTACGAGCAGTACTTC. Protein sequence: CASSRPGIYEQYF.

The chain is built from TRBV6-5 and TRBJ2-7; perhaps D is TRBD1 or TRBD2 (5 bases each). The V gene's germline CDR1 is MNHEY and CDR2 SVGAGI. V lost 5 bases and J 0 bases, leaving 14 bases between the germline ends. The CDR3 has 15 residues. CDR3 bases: TGTGCCAGCAGTCGTCCGGGGCAGAGCTCCTACGAGCAGTACTTC. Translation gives CASSRPGQSSYEQYF.

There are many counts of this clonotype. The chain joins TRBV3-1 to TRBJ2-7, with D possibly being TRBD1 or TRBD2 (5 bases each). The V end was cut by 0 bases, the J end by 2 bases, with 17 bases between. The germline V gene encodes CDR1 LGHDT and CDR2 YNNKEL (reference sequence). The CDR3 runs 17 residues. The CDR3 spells CASSQDPPGPYAYEQYF. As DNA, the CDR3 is TGTGCCAGCAGCCAAGATCCACCGGGACCGTACGCCTACGAGCAGTACTTC.

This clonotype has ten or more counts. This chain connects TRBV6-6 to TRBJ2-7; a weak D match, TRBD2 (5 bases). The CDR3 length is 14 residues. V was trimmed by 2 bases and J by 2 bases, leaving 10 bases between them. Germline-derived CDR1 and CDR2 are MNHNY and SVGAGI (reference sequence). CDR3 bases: TGTGCCAGCAGTTACGGGGAGCAGCCCTACGAGCAGTACTTC. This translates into CASSYGEQPYEQYF.

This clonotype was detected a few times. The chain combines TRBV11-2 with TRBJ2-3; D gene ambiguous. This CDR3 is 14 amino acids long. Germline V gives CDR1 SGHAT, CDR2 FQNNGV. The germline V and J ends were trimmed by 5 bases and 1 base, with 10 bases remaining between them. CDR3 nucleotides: TGTGCCAGCAGCCTCACAACGGGCACAGATACGCAGTATTTT. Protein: CASSLTTGTDTQYF.

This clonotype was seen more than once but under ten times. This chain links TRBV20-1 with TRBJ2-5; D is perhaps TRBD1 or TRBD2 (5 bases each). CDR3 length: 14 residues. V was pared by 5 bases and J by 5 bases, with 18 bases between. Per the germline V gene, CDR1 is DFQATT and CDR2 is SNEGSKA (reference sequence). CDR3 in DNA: TGCAGTGCTGGGGGACCCCGAGGCCGGGAGACCCAGTACTTC. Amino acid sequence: CSAGGPRGRETQYF.

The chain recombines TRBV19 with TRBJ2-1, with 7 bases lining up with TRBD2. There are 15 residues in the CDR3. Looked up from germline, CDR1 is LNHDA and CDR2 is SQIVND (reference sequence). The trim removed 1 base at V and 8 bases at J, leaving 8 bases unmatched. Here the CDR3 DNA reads TGTGCCAGTAGTATAGTGGCGGGAGCCCTTTATGAGCAGTTCTTC. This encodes CASSIVAGALYEQFF.

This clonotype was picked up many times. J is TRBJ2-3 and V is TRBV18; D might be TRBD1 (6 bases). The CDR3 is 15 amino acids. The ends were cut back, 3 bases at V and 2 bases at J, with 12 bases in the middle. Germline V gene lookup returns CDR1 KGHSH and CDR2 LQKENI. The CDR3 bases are TGTGCCAGCTCACCTCAGGGGTACCCCACAGATACGCAGTATTTT. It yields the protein CASSPQGYPTDTQYF.

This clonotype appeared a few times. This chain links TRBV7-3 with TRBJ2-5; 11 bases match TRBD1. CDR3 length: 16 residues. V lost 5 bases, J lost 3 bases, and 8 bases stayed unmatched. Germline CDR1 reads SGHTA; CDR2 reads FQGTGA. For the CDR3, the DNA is TGTGCCAGCAGCCTAAAAGGGGGACAGGGGGAAGAGACCCAGTACTTC. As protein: CASSLKGGQGEETQYF.

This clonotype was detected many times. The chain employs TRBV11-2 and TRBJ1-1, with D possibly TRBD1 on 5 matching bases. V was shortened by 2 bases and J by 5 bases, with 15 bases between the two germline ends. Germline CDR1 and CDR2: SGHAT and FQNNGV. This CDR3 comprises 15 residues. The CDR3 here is CASSLWEGSGTEAFF. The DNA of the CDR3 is TGTGCCAGCAGCTTATGGGAGGGGAGTGGAACTGAAGCTTTCTTT.

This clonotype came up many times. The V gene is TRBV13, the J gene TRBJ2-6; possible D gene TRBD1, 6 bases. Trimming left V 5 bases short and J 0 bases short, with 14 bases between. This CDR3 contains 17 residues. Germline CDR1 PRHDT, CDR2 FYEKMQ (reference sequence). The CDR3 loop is CASSQRQDYSGANVLTF. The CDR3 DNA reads TGTGCCAGCAGCCAAAGACAGGATTACTCTGGGGCCAACGTCCTGACTTTC.

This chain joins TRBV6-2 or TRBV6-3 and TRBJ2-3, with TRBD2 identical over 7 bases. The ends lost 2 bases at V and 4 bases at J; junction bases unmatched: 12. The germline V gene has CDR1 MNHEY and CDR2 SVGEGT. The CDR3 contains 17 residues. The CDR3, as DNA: TGTGCCAGCAGTTACAGGTCGGCTAGCGGACTCCCAGATACGCAGTATTTT. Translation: CASSYRSASGLPDTQYF.